A selection of T cell receptor beta chains follows, all from one sample in a study of identical twins. TCRdb called the 5' RACE reads again in MiXCR, with one record for every CDR3 protein. The table records 450,000 or so distinct CDR3 sequences, approximately 15% of them present only once. The same specimen was also included in a second study, on yellow fever vaccine responses in identical twins.

Sequences were obtained from CD4+ T cells sorted from blood. These receptors all stem from a woman under 30 in good health. Each CDR3 is given with its conserved first and last residue. D genes are given only for firm matches. Where a row states a size, it is once, few, many or the class of an expanded clone; other rows omit it.

j_call d_call clone_size v_call cdr3_nt cdr3_aa
TRBJ2-1 NA NA TRBV20-1 TGCAGTGCTAGAGGGGCGGGGTCCGCCTACAATGAGCAGTTCTTC CSARGAGSAYNEQFF
TRBJ1-1 NA few TRBV4-3 TGCGCCAGCAGCCAAGATACGGGTTTGGGCACTGAAGCTTTCTTT CASSQDTGLGTEAFF
TRBJ2-3 NA few TRBV20-1 TGCAGTGCTATTCGCGGTAGCACAGATACGCAGTATTTT CSAIRGSTDTQYF
TRBJ2-5 NA NA TRBV7-2 TGTGCCAGCAGATATTTGGCGGGTGAAGAGACCCAGTACTTC CASRYLAGEETQYF
TRBJ2-1 TRBD2 few TRBV29-1 TGCAGCGTCAGACTAGCGGAGAGCTCCTACAATGAGCAGTTCTTC CSVRLAESSYNEQFF
TRBJ2-1 TRBD2 few TRBV9 TGTGCCAGCAGCGCGGGGGGGCGAGTTGAGCAGTTCTTC CASSAGGRVEQFF
TRBJ2-1 NA NA TRBV5-1 TGCGCCAGCAGCTCGGGTAGCTGGTCCTACAATGAGCAGTTCTTC CASSSGSWSYNEQFF
TRBJ2-1 TRBD2 few TRBV5-1 TGCGCCAGCAGCTTTAGCGGGGGGGCCCTCAATGAGCAGTTCTTC CASSFSGGALNEQFF
TRBJ2-2 TRBD1 NA TRBV25-1 TGTGCCAGCAGCCCCGGACAGGGAACGAACACCGGGGAGCTGTTTTTT CASSPGQGTNTGELFF
TRBJ1-1 NA NA TRBV30 TGTGCCTGGAGGGACACCAGTGAAGCTTTCTTT CAWRDTSEAFF
TRBJ1-5 NA few TRBV12-3/TRBV12-4 TGTGCCAGCAGCCGTAACAATGGGGGCAATCAGCCCCAGCATTTT CASSRNNGGNQPQHF
TRBJ2-7 TRBD2 NA TRBV6-2/TRBV6-3 TGTGCCAGCAGCAAGGGGACTAGCGGGAGCAACGAGCAGTACTTC CASSKGTSGSNEQYF
TRBJ2-5 NA few TRBV28 TGTGCCAGCAAGGGGACCATCTTAGGGACCCAGTACTTC CASKGTILGTQYF
TRBJ2-2 NA NA TRBV28 TGTGCCAGCAGTTTATGGAGGTTGGGGGGAACCGGGGAGCTGTTTTTT CASSLWRLGGTGELFF
TRBJ2-2 TRBD2 few TRBV2 TGTGCCAGCAGTGTCGGACTAGCGGGGGTCACCGGGGAGCTGTTTTTT CASSVGLAGVTGELFF
TRBJ2-3 TRBD2 few TRBV6-1 TGTGCCAGCAGTCTAGCGGGAGGGGACACAGATACGCAGTATTTT CASSLAGGDTDTQYF
TRBJ2-4 NA many TRBV4-2 TGTGCCAGCAGCCAAGAGGCTCGACTAGGGTCGAACATTCAGTACTTC CASSQEARLGSNIQYF
TRBJ2-7 TRBD1 few TRBV7-8 TGTGCCAGCAGCTTCAGGGGGACCTCCTACGAGCAGTACTTC CASSFRGTSYEQYF
TRBJ2-5 NA NA TRBV19 TGTGCCAGTCGACGGGATCAAGAGACCCAGTACTTC CASRRDQETQYF
TRBJ2-2 TRBD2 many TRBV12-3/TRBV12-4 TGTGCCAGCAGTTCCGGGACTAGCGGGACTGCCGGGGAGCTGTTTTTT CASSSGTSGTAGELFF
TRBJ2-7 TRBD1 few TRBV6-1 TGTGCCAGCAGCCTCTCAACCAGGGGGAGAGACGAGCAGTACTTC CASSLSTRGRDEQYF
TRBJ2-5 NA NA TRBV15 TGTGCCACCAGCAGAGTTAGGCCCGATCAAGAGACCCAGTACTTC CATSRVRPDQETQYF
TRBJ2-3 NA few TRBV15 TGTGCCACCAGCAGCGACTGGCAGAAAACTAGCACAGATACGCAGTATTTT CATSSDWQKTSTDTQYF
TRBJ2-5 NA NA TRBV11-2 TGTGCCAGCAGCTACGGGCTGGGGGGAAAAGAGACCCAGTACTTC CASSYGLGGKETQYF
TRBJ2-1 TRBD2 few TRBV6-2/TRBV6-3 TGTGCCAGCAACCGGGGAGGGTACAATGAGCAGTTCTTC CASNRGGYNEQFF
TRBJ1-6 NA NA TRBV14 TGTGCCAGCAGCCAAGCTCTGAATAATTCACCCCTCCACTTT CASSQALNNSPLHF
TRBJ2-2 NA NA TRBV7-2 TGTGCCAGCACCGGCAAAGCTTCGAACACCGGGGAGCTGTTTTTT CASTGKASNTGELFF
TRBJ2-7 NA few TRBV7-9 TGTGCCAGCAGCCGATTACAGACAGGCTACGAGCAGTACTTC CASSRLQTGYEQYF
TRBJ2-3 TRBD2 NA TRBV6-1 TGTGCCAGCAGTATGGGACTAGCGGGGGGGGCAGATACGCAGTATTTT CASSMGLAGGADTQYF
TRBJ2-3 TRBD2 few TRBV7-9 TGTGCCAGCAGCATTTGGACTAGCGGGATGGCAGATACGCAGTATTTT CASSIWTSGMADTQYF
TRBJ1-2 NA NA TRBV27 TGTGCCAGCAGCAGCCGGACAGAATACTATGGCTACACCTTC CASSSRTEYYGYTF
TRBJ2-7 TRBD1 many TRBV6-2/TRBV6-3 TGTGCCAGCAGAGGGACAGGGAAGGACTACGAGCAGTACTTC CASRGTGKDYEQYF
TRBJ2-1 TRBD2 many TRBV11-2 TGTGCCAGCAGCACCCAGGGAGGGTACAATGAGCAGTTCTTC CASSTQGGYNEQFF
TRBJ2-1 NA few TRBV5-1 TGCGCCAGCAGCTGGCCGGGGAGCTCCTACAATGAGCAGTTCTTC CASSWPGSSYNEQFF
TRBJ2-2 NA few TRBV12-3/TRBV12-4 TGTGCCAGCAGTTTACGCCGGCCGAACACCGGGGAGCTGTTTTTT CASSLRRPNTGELFF
TRBJ2-5 TRBD1 NA TRBV24-1 TGTGCCACCAGTGATATTGGACAGGGGTCAGAGACCCAGTACTTC CATSDIGQGSETQYF
TRBJ2-3 TRBD1 few TRBV14 TGTGCCAGCAGCCTGGGACAGGGAACTAGCACAGATACGCAGTATTTT CASSLGQGTSTDTQYF
TRBJ2-2 NA NA TRBV5-1 TGCGCCAGCAGCTTTGCCGGGGGGCGCGACACCGGGGAGCTGTTTTTT CASSFAGGRDTGELFF
TRBJ2-2 TRBD1 few TRBV6-1 TGTGCCAGCAGGCCACAGGGGAAGATATTAACCGGGGAGCTGTTTTTT CASRPQGKILTGELFF
TRBJ2-7 TRBD2 few TRBV7-2 TGTGCCAGCAGCTGGGCTAGCGGGGGTTACGAGCAGTACTTC CASSWASGGYEQYF
TRBJ2-3 NA few TRBV7-2 TGTGCCAGCAGCTTGACTCTGGGCAGAGATACGCAGTATTTT CASSLTLGRDTQYF
TRBJ2-5 NA few TRBV3-1 TGTGCCAGCAGCCAAGATCCTGCGACCCAGTACTTC CASSQDPATQYF
TRBJ2-5 TRBD2 few TRBV27 TGTGCCAGCAGTTTACCCGGGACTAGCGGGGGGCAAGAGACCCAGTACTTC CASSLPGTSGGQETQYF
TRBJ2-7 TRBD2 many TRBV12-3/TRBV12-4 TGTGCCAGCAGACCCGGGACTAGCGGACCCTACGAGCAGTACTTC CASRPGTSGPYEQYF
TRBJ2-7 TRBD2 NA TRBV11-2 TGTGCCAGCAGCGAGGGATGGCGGGGGTCCTACGAGCAGTACTTC CASSEGWRGSYEQYF